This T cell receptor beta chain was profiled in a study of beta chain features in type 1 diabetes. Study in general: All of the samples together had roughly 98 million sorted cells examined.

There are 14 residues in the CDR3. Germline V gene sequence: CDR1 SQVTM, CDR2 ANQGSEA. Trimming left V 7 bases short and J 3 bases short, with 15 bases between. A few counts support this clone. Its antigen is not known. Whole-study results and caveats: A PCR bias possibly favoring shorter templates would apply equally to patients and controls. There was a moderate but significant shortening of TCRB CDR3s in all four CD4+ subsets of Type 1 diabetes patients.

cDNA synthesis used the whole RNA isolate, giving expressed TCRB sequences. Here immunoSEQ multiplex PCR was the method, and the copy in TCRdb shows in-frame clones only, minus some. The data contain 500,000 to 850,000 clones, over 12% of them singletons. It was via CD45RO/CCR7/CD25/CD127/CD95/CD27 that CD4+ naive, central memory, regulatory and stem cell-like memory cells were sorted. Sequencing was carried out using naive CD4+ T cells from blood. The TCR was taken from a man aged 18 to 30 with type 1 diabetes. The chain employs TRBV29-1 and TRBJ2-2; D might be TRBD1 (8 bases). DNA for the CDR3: TGCAGCGCACAGGGGGGGAGTGACACCGGGGAGCTGTTTTTT. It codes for CSAQGGSDTGELFF.